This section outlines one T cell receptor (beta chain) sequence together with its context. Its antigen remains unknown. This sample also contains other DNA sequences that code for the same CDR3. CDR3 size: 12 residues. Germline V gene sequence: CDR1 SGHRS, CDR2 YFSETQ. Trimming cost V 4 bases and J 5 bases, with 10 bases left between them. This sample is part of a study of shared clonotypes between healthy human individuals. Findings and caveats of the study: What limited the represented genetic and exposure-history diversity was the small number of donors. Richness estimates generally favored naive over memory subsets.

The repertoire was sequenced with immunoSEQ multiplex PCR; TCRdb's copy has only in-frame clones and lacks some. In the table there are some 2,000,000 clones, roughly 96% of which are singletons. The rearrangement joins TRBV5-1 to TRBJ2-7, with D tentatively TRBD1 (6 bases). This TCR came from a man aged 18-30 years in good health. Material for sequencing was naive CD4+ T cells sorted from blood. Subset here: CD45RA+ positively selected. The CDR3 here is CASSLQGNEQYF. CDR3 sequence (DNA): TGCGCCAGCAGCCTACAGGGAAACGAGCAGTACTTC.